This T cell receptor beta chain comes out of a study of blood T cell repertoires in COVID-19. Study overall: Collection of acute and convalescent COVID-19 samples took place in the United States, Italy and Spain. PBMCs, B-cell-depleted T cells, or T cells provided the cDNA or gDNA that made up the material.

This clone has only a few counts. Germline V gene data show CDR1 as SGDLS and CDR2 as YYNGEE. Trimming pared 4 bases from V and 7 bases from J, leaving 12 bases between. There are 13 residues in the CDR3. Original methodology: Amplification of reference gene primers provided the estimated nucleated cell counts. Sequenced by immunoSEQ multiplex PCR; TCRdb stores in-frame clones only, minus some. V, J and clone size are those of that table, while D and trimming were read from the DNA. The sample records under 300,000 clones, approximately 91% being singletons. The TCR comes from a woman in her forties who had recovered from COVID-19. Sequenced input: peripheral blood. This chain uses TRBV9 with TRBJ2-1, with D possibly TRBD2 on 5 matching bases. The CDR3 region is CASSPRGRNEQFF. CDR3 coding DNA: TGTGCCAGCAGCCCACGGGGTAGGAATGAGCAGTTCTTC.